This entry concerns a single T cell receptor (beta chain). Which antigen it targets is not known. Base qualities are missing; no much larger clone stands one base away. Preparation of the library involved the immunoSEQ multiplex PCR assay. For the multiplex PCR, a mixture combining 60 forward primers for TCR Vbeta segments and 13 reverse primers for TCR Jbeta segments was used. A multiplex PCR assay on genomic DNA amplified the CDR3 region of rearranged TCR beta genes. The amplified TCR beta libraries were sequenced on the Illumina HiSeq System as 87-base-pair reads. The study's processing was this. A later analysis counted 75 million to 100 million unique TCR beta chains across the 550 to 800 repertoires, and around 9.9 million of these chains were shared by at least two donors. To remove PCR and sequencing errors, raw reads were error-corrected and collapsed into unique sequences using a nearest-neighbor algorithm that merged closely related sequences. To assign V, D and J gene segments, CDR3 sequences were aligned to IMGT reference sequences. Each retained sequence needed at least a six-nucleotide match to both a V gene segment and a J gene segment. A rearrangement counted as productive if the CDR3 had no stop codons and remained in frame with V and J, and every other rearrangement counted as non-productive. Following IMGT convention, CDR3 was defined as the stretch from the second conserved V-encoded cysteine up to the conserved J-encoded phenylalanine. The earlier analysis of about 530 of the donors excluded any sequence lacking an unambiguous match to a single V gene segment. An earlier analysis of some 500 of the donors classified V segments as functional when productive rearrangements were above 56.7% and as segregating when the standard deviation between donors was above 5%. A statistical classification framework was built to diagnose cytomegalovirus status from the catalog of TCR beta chain sequences. In a later analysis, V and J genes were assigned by comparing TCR nucleotide sequences against IMGT/GENE-DB human TR gene sequences. The TCRdist pipeline was used in a later analysis to assign CDR3 sequences and most-parsimonious VDJ recombination scenarios. A later analysis defined each TCR beta chain by its CDR3 amino acid sequence plus V-gene family, and excluded reads lacking a unique V-gene family. A later analysis removed several hundred highly shared, low-generation-probability nucleotide sequences to deal with suspected cross-contamination and a sequencing artifact. In a later analysis, a clonal expansion index was calculated for each public chain from normalized within-repertoire ranks of inferred template counts. In a later analysis, generation probabilities were computed using a VDJ recombination model fitted to out-of-frame rearrangements, and the results were checked against IGoR. In a later analysis, TCR-TCR, TCR-HLA and TCR-CMV co-occurrence was scored with hypergeometric tests, and a repertoire-size bias correction was applied to TCR pairs. To estimate false discovery rates, a later analysis permuted the HLA or CMV assignments 20 times. A later analysis grouped co-occurring TCRs with DBSCAN, adding TCRdist sequence similarity when clustering within HLA-allele-positive subsets. Repertoires with fewer than 30,000 or more than 120,000 public chains were left out of co-occurrence clustering, as were five repertoires with anomalous nucleotide sharing. TCRdb re-hosts the immuneACCESS table, in-frame sequences only. Its copies lack some clones; in the studies checked, an unresolved V gene accounts for under half of them, and the cause for the rest is not known. V, J and clone size are those of that table, while D and trimming were read from the DNA. Across this sample there are approximately 140,000 clones, with around 77% seen only once. 4% to 6% of the sample rests with the top ten.

The CDR3 contains 15 residues, cysteine and phenylalanine counted. The retained sequence is limited to the CDR3, 45 bases, with the frame set at the first base. CDR1 is given as SGHTS and CDR2 as YDEGEE, both from the germline V gene. V is cut by 0 bases and J by 3 bases, and the space between the germline ends is 12 bases. The cohort consisted of some 670 healthy bone marrow donors. Cohort members were all nominally healthy when sampled, although unrecorded immune exposures were likely present. The donor was CMV seronegative and belonged to the group of under 400 seronegative cohort members. Each donor provided a peripheral blood sample, and peripheral blood mononuclear cells were used for TCR beta sequencing. Genomic DNA was extracted from the blood cell samples with the Qiagen DNeasy Blood Extraction Kit. These data are taken from a study of cytomegalovirus exposure and HLA in healthy donors (dated by TCRdb to 2016 to 2017). Turning to the overall study: In an earlier analysis of under 750 of the donors, 250 to 350 Gb of sequence data and approximately 120 million unique TCR beta sequences from some 170 million T cells were reported. An early release covering roughly 640 HLA-typed donors comprised 250 to 350 gigabases of sequencing data and approximately 85 million unique TCR sequences. The genetic ancestry cluster associated with self-reported Caucasian donors included roughly 84% of the roughly 410 genotyped donors. The aim of the study was to test whether cataloging public T cell receptors could identify signatures of past pathogen exposure. Using immunosequencing, the study profiled T cell repertoires from 550 to 750 subjects and related those repertoires to cytomegalovirus serostatus. In addition to the first cohort of about 650 subjects, a separate validation cohort of 130 or so different subjects was used. To predict cytomegalovirus infection status, the study brought together high-throughput TCR immunosequencing, statistical association of individual TCRs with disease status, and machine learning. To study patterns of TCR occurrence, a later analysis re-analyzed previously published TCR beta repertoires from 700 or so donors and added high-resolution HLA genotyping. The later analysis used no new phenotypic data to find candidate immune exposures, relying instead on TCR beta sequences and their occurrence across donors. An earlier analysis of several hundred of the donors applied high-throughput TCR beta sequencing to assess whether each TCR beta V gene segment acted as functional or pseudogenic. Donor age, sex, ethnicity and CMV serostatus were collected together with the repertoire data. A later genetic analysis used genome-wide SNP genotypes for about 65% of the 666 donors, treating that subset as a discovery cohort. Every repertoire in the discovery cohort had been generated on one and the same sequencing platform. HLA typing covered class I and class II loci at four-digit resolution. The number of donors typed differed by locus, with roughly 629-640 for A, B, C, DRB1 and DQB1, approximately 500 for DQA1, 606 for DPA1, and around 430 for DPB1. Roughly five DR-DQ haplotypes were handled as single units for association and clustering, since linkage in the cohort was strong. Across roughly 420 genotyped donors of the cohort, an average of about 250,000 unique TCR beta nucleotide sequences per donor were sequenced, and roughly a sixth of those sequences were non-productive.

Study-wide findings and limitations: Because HLA typing was unavailable for some donors at each locus, only the typed subset was used in association tests. The only immune exposure information available for the cohort was CMV serostatus. Correlated functional status among segregating V segments might reflect linkage disequilibrium, but an unknown experimental factor could not be ruled out. When HLA alleles, especially DR and DQ, strongly co-occurred, attributing TCR associations to individual alleles was difficult. A further reported finding was that TCR beta sequences accurately predicted the HLA-A and HLA-B alleles for most subjects in the first cohort. In a later analysis, several top co-occurrence clusters were reported to appear linked to parvovirus B19, influenza, CMV and Epstein-Barr virus. The earlier analysis of approximately 560 of the donors excluded some 16 rarely observed V segments, including chromosome 9 orphons, because counts were too low. Most TCR sequences were seen in very few donors, while some public TCRs were found in many individuals. An earlier analysis of approximately 570 of the donors showed that most TCR beta V segments appeared in productive rearrangements either about 87% or about 30% of the time, which broadly matched IMGT annotations. A later analysis found that TCR association rates varied across HLA loci, with DRB1 alleles showing the most associated TCRs and HLA-C alleles the fewest. In a later genetic analysis, a missense DCLRE1C variant was associated with V-gene and J-gene trimming of TCR beta chains, and the association was replicated in an independent cohort. Compared with equally common non-associated chains, HLA-associated TCR beta chains in a later analysis were more clonally expanded and had lower generation probabilities. Because the 87-base-pair reads could not distinguish some IMGT-functional V segments, including TRBV6-2 and TRBV6-3, those segments were excluded. A cluster of highly shared sequence variants was judged likely to represent a technical artifact of the sequencing pipeline. The authors suggested that the approach could potentially be generalized to other disease states and immunological phenotypes. In a later analysis, most CMV-associated TCR beta chains were found to appear HLA-restricted, with HLA associations seemingly driven largely by CMV exposure. In both the original and validation cohorts, the classifier was reported to diagnose cytomegalovirus status with high specificity and sensitivity. A few of the identified cytomegalovirus-associated TCR beta chains were confirmed in vitro to be specific for cytomegalovirus antigens. At a false discovery rate of 0.05, a later analysis linked about 16,000 TCR beta sequences to specific HLA alleles. Roughly uniform sequencing depth across donors was assumed in presence/absence analyses, although this assumption may not hold. In a later genetic analysis, fewer N-insertions in productive TCRs were reported among donors in an Asian-associated ancestry cluster than the roughly 700-donor mean. Only TCR beta chains were sequenced in this cohort, and the absence of alpha or paired-chain data limited detectable features. A total of 164 TCR beta chains were listed by the study as associated with cytomegalovirus.

In this chain, TRBV5-8 is recombined with TRBJ1-1, with a tentative D gene TRBD1 over 6 matching bases. The origin of this receptor is a woman aged 45-65 years in good health and CMV-seronegative. Sequenced sample: PBMCs. The nucleotides are TGTGCCAGCAGCTTGGCGCAGGGGTTTTACACTGAAGCTTTCTTT. This gives the protein CASSLAQGFYTEAFF.